This T cell receptor (beta chain) was documented in a study of circulating CD8 cells and anti-PD-1 response in melanoma. The study, taken as a whole, reports: DNEG was most diverse; TIGIT repertoires were least diverse. Replicates were generally not done for experiments.

The ends lost 0 bases at V and 4 bases at J; junction bases unmatched: 4. The CDR3 consists of 15 residues. Germline CDR1 and CDR2: SGDLS and YYNGEE. Sorting of live CD3+CD8+TCRalphabeta+ cells by PD-1 and/or TIGIT gave four subsets. On this clonotype itself: Its matching antigen is unknown.

Each library started from around 15 ng of total RNA using the QIAseq Immune Repertoire TCR panel. A single record per CDR3 protein comes from TCRdb applying MiXCR to the reads. The profile shows approximately 1,800 distinct CDR3 sequences, roughly 7.3% of them singletons. Sequences were derived from CD8+ T cells from PBMCs, sampled at baseline or after one month of anti-PD-1 therapy (not recorded which). The rearrangement uses TRBV9 and TRBJ2-3; TRBD1 matches 8 bases. This clonotype was obtained from a human donor with melanoma. CDR3 DNA sequence: TGTGCCAGCAGCGTAGAAGGACAGGGAGCAGATACGCAGTATTTT. Translated: CASSVEGQGADTQYF.